This T cell receptor beta chain comes out of a study of T cell changes during pregnancy in multiple sclerosis. Some clones are missing from TCRdb's copy, which holds only in-frame ones; the method was immunoSEQ multiplex PCR. Of about 25,000 clones in the sample, about 92% are singletons; the top ten hold more than 8.5%. This clone was found once. This CDR3 region has 16 residues. Germline CDR1 reads LNHDA; CDR2 reads SQIVND (reference sequence). Trimming cost V 8 bases and J 0 bases, with 18 bases left between them. The receptor was isolated from a female donor in good health, enrolled as a control in a pregnancy study. Sequences were derived from CD8+ T cells from peripheral blood mononuclear cells, sampled in the third trimester of pregnancy. This sequence joins TRBV19 and TRBJ2-3; D is perhaps TRBD1 (6 bases). The CDR3 protein is CASSNRDTSSTDTQYF. CDR3 in DNA: TGTGCCAGTTCGAACCGGGACACGTCGAGCACAGATACGCAGTATTTT.